A selection of T cell receptor beta chains follows, all from one sample in a study of shared clonotypes between healthy human individuals. Assay used: immunoSEQ multiplex PCR; TCRdb lists only in-frame clones, some missing. The sample lists 2.5 million or so clones; over 85% were seen once. The sequencing sample was made of naive CD4+ T cells sorted from blood. The source of these receptors is a man younger than 35 in good health. CDR3s include the opening cysteine and the closing phenylalanine or tryptophan. The D gene is left open where the match is weak.

d_gene,j_gene,v_gene,CDR3aa
.,TRBJ1-2,TRBV10-3,CATGGTEPNYGYTF
TRBD1,TRBJ1-1,TRBV30,CALQGGWDTEAFF
TRBD1,TRBJ1-2,TRBV19,CASSILGGNYGYTF
.,TRBJ1-2,TRBV6-5,CASRGDGRFLRVYTF
TRBD1,TRBJ1-1,TRBV19,CASSMGWQGGAFF
.,TRBJ1-4,TRBV29-1,CSVEGGGDEKLFF
.,TRBJ2-4,TRBV6-5,CASSLDGGSKNIQYF
TRBD1,TRBJ2-2,TRBV10-3,CAISEVDRAVGELFF
TRBD1,TRBJ1-2,TRBV28,CASSLGQGAPGYTF
.,TRBJ2-3,TRBV18,CASSPPRGGGTDTQYF
TRBD1,TRBJ2-7,TRBV2,CASSGQGPSYEQYF
TRBD1,TRBJ1-6,TRBV6-1,CASRGGQGVSPLHF
.,TRBJ1-1,TRBV18,CASSPWGENTEAFF
.,TRBJ1-1,TRBV5-1,CASSPRTVLMNTEAFF
.,TRBJ1-2,TRBV30,CAWSADRYGYTF
TRBD2,TRBJ2-7,TRBV5-1,CASSLLFGGRAGGLYEQYF
TRBD2,TRBJ2-5,TRBV5-1,CASSLSSSGPQETQYF
TRBD1,TRBJ2-7,TRBV6-5,CASSPLDRDEQYF
.,TRBJ1-1,TRBV2,CAATSGANTEAFF
TRBD2,TRBJ2-7,TRBV18,CASSPELAGVEQYF
.,TRBJ2-7,TRBV19,CASRRQDSAYEQYF
TRBD1,TRBJ2-7,TRBV29-1,CSVEDRGSSYEQYF
.,TRBJ1-2,TRBV6-1,CASSEGDSYGYTF
.,TRBJ1-2,TRBV19,CASRPLGMLEANYGYTF
TRBD2,TRBJ2-6,TRBV6-1,CASRSGGLGANVLTF
TRBD2,TRBJ2-1,TRBV7-2,CASSLRPLLGLAELNEQFF
.,TRBJ2-7,TRBV5-1,CASSEQAGGSGEQYF
.,TRBJ1-1,TRBV6-5,CASSMREENTEAFF
.,TRBJ2-2,TRBV10-3,CAISGAGRTGELFF
.,TRBJ2-5,TRBV5-4,CASSLSGARETQYF
.,TRBJ1-3,TRBV18,CASSPPGSGNTIYF
.,TRBJ1-5,TRBV28,CASSTALSNQPQHF
TRBD2,TRBJ2-1,TRBV11-2,CASSSGGAPTSNEQFF
.,TRBJ1-2,TRBV7-9,CASSLDGRDYGYTF
TRBD2,TRBJ2-5,TRBV7-2,CASTRLAGKGETQYF
TRBD2,TRBJ2-3,TRBV30,CAWRGLAGASSTDTQYF
TRBD2,TRBJ2-3,TRBV7-2,CASSLVGLAGLAGADTQYF
.,TRBJ1-5,TRBV2,CASRQVNQPQHF
.,TRBJ2-2,TRBV5-4,CASSNTGTLNTGELFF
TRBD2,TRBJ2-3,TRBV5-1,CASSRSLAGGASTDTQYF
.,TRBJ1-2,TRBV4-3,CASSQDPGVGGYTF
.,TRBJ2-7,TRBV28,CASARLTGYEQYF
.,TRBJ1-3,TRBV6-5,CASSYSPPHSGNTIYF
TRBD1,TRBJ1-3,TRBV10-3,CAISTGGLSSGNTIYF
.,TRBJ2-7,TRBV7-9,CASSLVPNEEQYF
.,TRBJ1-2,TRBV10-3,CAITGQGEVSDYGYTF
.,TRBJ2-5,TRBV2,CASSVLGGGGETQYF
.,TRBJ2-7,TRBV20-1,CSAVGGYEQYF
.,TRBJ1-4,TRBV2,CASSDYLTGQLPSTNEKLFF
TRBD1,TRBJ1-3,TRBV11-2,CASSLDPWQGADTIYF
.,TRBJ2-7,TRBV19,CASRERDISYEQYF
TRBD2,TRBJ2-7,TRBV30,CAWSVGLGGTYEQYF
.,TRBJ1-2,TRBV11-2,CASSLGGMNYGYTF
.,.,TRBV27,CASSLVQGLSSYEQYF
.,TRBJ1-1,TRBV5-4,CASSPKGGVNTEAFF
TRBD2,TRBJ2-2,TRBV2,CASSREAGINTGELFF
.,TRBJ2-1,TRBV6-6,CASRPRGYNEQFF
TRBD2,TRBJ2-4,TRBV14,CASRYPAGEGETKNIQYF
.,TRBJ2-7,TRBV18,CASSPGAVHYEQYF